These 20 T cell receptor beta chains were all obtained from the same sample, sequenced in a study of blood T cell repertoires in COVID-19. Profiled with immunoSEQ multiplex PCR; TCRdb holds only in-frame clones, not every one. The table lists fewer than 350,000 clones, about nine tenths of them singletons, with 1.5% to 2% in the top ten. Sequencing was done on a sample of PBMCs or T cells enriched from blood (not recorded which). These receptors came from a woman in her 40s who had recovered from COVID-19.

The chain couples TRBV30 to TRBJ2-7; 7 nucleotides agree with TRBD2. The germline gives CDR1 GTSNPN, CDR2 SVGIG (reference sequence). The V segment lost 2 bases and the J segment 3 bases; nucleotides outside the gene matches: 4. CDR3 length equals 13 residues. The CDR3 loop reads CAWSRSGNYEQYF. DNA for the CDR3: TGTGCCTGGAGTAGGAGCGGGAACTACGAGCAGTACTTC.

The CDR3 protein is CASSPTSLSEGYGYTF. Written as DNA, the CDR3 is TGTGCCAGCAGCCCAACGAGCTTAAGCGAAGGCTATGGCTACACCTTC. The gene calls are TRBV9 and TRBJ1-2; unclear D gene. Germline assignment: CDR1 SGDLS and CDR2 YYNGEE. Trimming stripped 4 bases from V and 4 bases from J, with 20 bases between. This CDR3 comprises 16 residues.

This clone was found many times. J is TRBJ1-1 and V is TRBV5-1, with D hard to call. The germline CDR1 and CDR2 sequences are SGHRS and YFSETQ. V was trimmed by 4 bases and J by 2 bases, leaving 15 bases between them. The length of the CDR3 is 15 residues. The CDR3 is CASSPETGRNTEAFF. The CDR3 DNA reads TGCGCCAGCAGCCCAGAGACTGGCAGAAACACTGAAGCTTTCTTT. Filled out from reference TRBV5-1 and TRBJ1-1, the complete variable domain reads KAGVTQTPRYLIKTRGQQVTLSCSPISGHRSVSWYQQTPGQGLQFLFEYFSETQRNKGNFPGRFSGRQFSNSRSEMNVSTLELGDSALYLCASSPETGRNTEAFFGQGTRLTVV.

A single count supports this clone. V gene TRBV7-8 combines with J gene TRBJ1-2; D is undetermined. The CDR3 extends over 13 amino acids. V was shortened by 4 bases and J by 7 bases, with 13 bases between the two germline ends. Looked up from germline, CDR1 is SGHVS and CDR2 is FQNEAQ. As DNA, the CDR3 is TGTGCCAGCAGCTCCCAGGCGGGAACTGGCTACACCTTC. Its protein product is CASSSQAGTGYTF.

J is TRBJ2-3 and V is TRBV2; 10 positions match TRBD2. The CDR3 totals 17 residues. The V segment lost 1 base and the J segment 2 bases; nucleotides outside the gene matches: 6. Per germline, CDR1 SNHLY and CDR2 FYNNEI. Here the CDR3 reads CASSEGVSGGVTDTQYF. The CDR3 region has the DNA TGTGCCAGCAGTGAAGGCGTCAGCGGGGGGGTCACAGATACGCAGTATTTT.

In its sample, this clone was seen once. The chain has TRBV27 and TRBJ1-1, with a weak D call TRBD1 (5 bases). CDR1 and CDR2 from the germline V gene are MNHEY and SMNVEV (reference sequence). Trimming took 3 bases from V and 0 from J, leaving 14 bases between them. The CDR3 loop spans 16 amino acids. CDR3: CASSFSDSLMNTEAFF. DNA of the CDR3: TGTGCCAGCAGTTTCTCCGACAGCTTAATGAACACTGAAGCTTTCTTT.

CDR3 sequence: CASSQEMGRNEKLFF. The CDR3 DNA follows: TGTGCCAGCAGCCAAGAAATGGGCCGAAATGAAAAACTGTTTTTT. This chain links TRBV14 with TRBJ1-4; D not certain. The germline CDR1 and CDR2 sequences are SGHDN and FVKESK. Deletions cut 0 bases from V and 5 bases from J, with 10 bases between. The CDR3 is 15 residues long.

This clone has more than one count but fewer than ten. The CDR3 reads CASSEQGQAGANVLTF. CDR3 nucleotides: TGTGCCAGCAGTGAGCAGGGTCAGGCTGGGGCCAACGTCCTGACTTTC. V is TRBV2 and J is TRBJ2-6; TRBD1 might be the D (5 bases). V was trimmed by 3 bases and J by 2 bases, leaving 11 bases between them. Germline loops: CDR1 SNHLY, CDR2 FYNNEI. CDR3 length: 16 amino acids.

The chain couples TRBV7-3 to TRBJ2-1; 7 nucleotides match TRBD2. Germline V lookup: CDR1 SGHTA, CDR2 FQGTGA. V was pared by 1 base and J by 2 bases, with 2 bases of the junction left unmatched. The CDR3 runs 15 residues. This CDR3 is CASSLSSGPYNEQFF. The CDR3 region has the DNA TGTGCCAGCAGCTTAAGTAGCGGGCCCTACAATGAGCAGTTCTTC.

A single count supports this clone. The chain links TRBV10-2 to TRBJ1-5, with 7 nucleotides matching TRBD1. The V segment lost 2 bases and the J segment 5 bases; nucleotides outside the gene matches: 6. This CDR3 comprises 15 residues. In germline, CDR1 is WSHSY, CDR2 SAAADI. CDR3 protein: CASSEPSGGYQPQHF. CDR3 DNA sequence: TGCGCCAGCAGTGAGCCCTCAGGGGGGTATCAGCCCCAGCATTTT.

This clone was recorded a few times. The V and J genes are TRBV11-1 and TRBJ1-6; a weak D match, TRBD1 (6 bases). The V gene lost 2 bases and the J gene lost 10 bases, with 9 bases spanning the gap. The CDR3 is 13 amino acids. CDR1 SGHAT and CDR2 FQDESV come from the germline V gene (reference sequence). The CDR3 DNA reads TGTGCCAGCAGCTTACAGGGGCGGTCACCCCTCCACTTT. It translates to CASSLQGRSPLHF.

CDR3 DNA sequence: TGTGCCTGGAGTTTTGGTGGAGGACCGGGGGAGCAGTACTTC. This encodes CAWSFGGGPGEQYF. This chain uses TRBV30 with TRBJ2-7, with D perhaps TRBD2 (5 bases). This CDR3 is 14 amino acids long. Germline CDR1 and CDR2: GTSNPN and SVGIG (reference sequence). Trimming removed 2 bases from V and 7 bases from J, with 18 bases in between.

V is TRBV3-1 (or the pseudogene TRBV3-2) and J is TRBJ1-3; TRBD1 agrees at 10 bases. Germline V lookup: CDR1 LGHDT, CDR2 YNNKEL (reference sequence). The CDR3 covers 18 residues. After removal of 6 bases from V and 0 bases from J, the junction contained 11 bases not matched to a gene. Here the CDR3 DNA reads TGTGCCAGCAGTCATATCGGACAGGGGGATTACTCTGGAAACACCATATATTTT. It yields the protein CASSHIGQGDYSGNTIYF.

The gene calls are TRBV14 and TRBJ2-5; 9 bases are a match to TRBD1. The CDR3 is 16 amino acids. Trimming took 4 bases from V and 5 from J; bases not matched to a gene: 11. Germline V gene data show CDR1 as SGHDN and CDR2 as FVKESK. Written as DNA, the CDR3 is TGTGCCAGCAGCCCTTCGGACAGGGGCGCGTGGGAGACCCAGTACTTC. Protein product: CASSPSDRGAWETQYF.

The chain combines TRBV24-1 with TRBJ2-5; 7 positions match TRBD2. This CDR3 is built from 15 residues. V trimming: 2 bases; J trimming: 4 bases; junction bases outside the gene matches: 6. Germline V CDR1 and CDR2: KGHDR, SFDVKD. In nucleotides, the CDR3 is TGTGCCACCAGTGATTCCCGGGGGAGGGGAGAGACCCAGTACTTC. It specifies CATSDSRGRGETQYF.

This chain uses TRBV18 with TRBJ1-2; D is unresolved. V gave up 2 bases and J gave up 7 bases, with 17 bases separating them. The CDR3 is made up of 15 amino acids. The germline gives CDR1 KGHSH, CDR2 LQKENI. The CDR3 loop is CASSPSEAVDRGYTF. Written as DNA, the CDR3 is TGTGCCAGCTCACCATCGGAGGCGGTGGATCGTGGCTACACCTTC.

This clone was recorded only once. V gene TRBV19 combines with J gene TRBJ2-1; D may be TRBD2 (6 bases). CDR3 length: 14 amino acids. Deletions cut 8 bases from V and 0 bases from J, with 11 bases between. Germline V gene sequence: CDR1 LNHDA, CDR2 SQIVND (reference sequence). The DNA for the CDR3 is TGTGCCAGTCCGACCGGGAGCTCCTACAATGAGCAGTTCTTC. Residues: CASPTGSSYNEQFF.

The V call is TRBV27, the J call TRBJ2-7; a weak D match, TRBD1 (8 bases). Germline V CDR1 and CDR2: MNHEY, SMNVEV (reference sequence). The ends were cut back, 0 bases at V and 4 bases at J, with 22 bases in the middle. The CDR3 is 18 residues long. The CDR3 nucleotides are TGTGCCAGCAGTTTATCGGGGACTACCGGGACAGGACCATACGAGCAGTACTTC. It yields the protein CASSLSGTTGTGPYEQYF.

This clone was found once. The chain uses TRBV5-4 and TRBJ1-6; 9 bases line up with TRBD1. Germline assignment: CDR1 SGHNT and CDR2 YYREEE (reference sequence). The J segment lost 9 bases and the V segment lost 0 bases, leaving 1 base of the junction unmatched. This CDR3 contains 14 residues. CDR3 in amino acids: CASSLEQGASPLHF. CDR3 coding DNA: TGTGCCAGCAGCTTGGAACAGGGGGCTTCACCCCTCCACTTT.

The chain employs TRBV5-4 and TRBJ2-5, with 10 bases lining up with TRBD2. The CDR3 is 13 residues long. Germline V gives CDR1 SGHNT, CDR2 YYREEE (reference sequence). Trimming cost V 0 bases and J 12 bases; bases outside gene matches: 5. CDR3 in amino acids: CASSLDPAGGEYF. In DNA, the CDR3 is TGTGCCAGCAGCTTGGATCCAGCGGGGGGGGAGTACTTC.